A selection of T cell receptor beta chains follows, all from one sample in a study of blood T cell repertoires in COVID-19. The table came from immunoSEQ multiplex PCR; TCRdb's copy has only in-frame clones and leaves some out. The table has fewer than 200,000 clones, around 82% seen once. Source material: PBMCs or T cells enriched from blood (not recorded which). These receptors were obtained from a woman in her sixties or seventies with acute COVID-19. Both conserved end residues are part of each CDR3. D genes are given only for firm matches. For some rows the clone size is stated as once, few or many, or as a class when expanded; others skip it.

TRBJ1-5,-,-,TRBV12-3/TRBV12-4,TGTGCCAGCAGTTATATCGGTAATCAGCCCCAGCATTTT,CASSYIGNQPQHF
TRBJ1-2,-,-,TRBV7-8,TGTGCCAGCAGCTTAGAAACAGGGAACTATGGCTACACCTTC,CASSLETGNYGYTF
TRBJ2-3,-,-,TRBV25-1,TGTGCCAGCAGTGAATATGCGGGATCCACAGATACGCAGTATTTT,CASSEYAGSTDTQYF
TRBJ1-2,-,-,TRBV18,TGTGCCAGCTCACCATCGGGGGAAAGGGGCTACACCTTC,CASSPSGERGYTF
TRBJ1-5,-,-,TRBV6-6,TGTGCCAGCAGTTACGAACAGGGCAGGCAGCCCCAGCATTTT,CASSYEQGRQPQHF
TRBJ2-6,-,-,TRBV9,TGTGCCAGCACCTCAGACCACAGAGCTGGGGCCAACGTCCTGACTTTC,CASTSDHRAGANVLTF
TRBJ1-5,-,TRBD1,TRBV2,TGTGCCAGCAGTGAAGAGCAGGGGGCGAGTCAGCCCCAGCATTTT,CASSEEQGASQPQHF
TRBJ1-1,once,-,TRBV30,TGTGCCTGGAGTGGGCCCTACCCGGGAGCTTTCTTT,CAWSGPYPGAFF
TRBJ1-1,-,-,TRBV5-6,TGTGCCAGCACCCTGACAGTGTCGGCCACTGAAGCTTTCTTT,CASTLTVSATEAFF
TRBJ2-7,-,TRBD2,TRBV7-9,TGTGCCAGCAGCAACGCCCCTAGCGGGACGTCCTACGAGCAGTACTTC,CASSNAPSGTSYEQYF
TRBJ1-1,-,TRBD1,TRBV19,TGTGCCAGTACGCGGAGGGGGCTTACTGAAGCTTTCTTT,CASTRRGLTEAFF
TRBJ2-7,-,TRBD2,TRBV3-1/TRBV3-2,TGTGCCAGCAGCCAAGATCGTAGCGGGGGCTCCTACGAGCAGTACTTC,CASSQDRSGGSYEQYF
TRBJ1-4,-,-,TRBV19,TGTGCCAGTAGTATTATCCAGAATGAAAAACTGTTTTTT,CASSIIQNEKLFF
TRBJ1-2,-,-,TRBV18,TGTGCCAGCTCACCAAGGGAGGGAGTTAACTATGGCTACACCTTC,CASSPREGVNYGYTF
TRBJ2-2,-,TRBD1,TRBV6-5,TGTGCCAGCAGTTCGACCATGGACAGGTTCACCGGGGAGCTGTTTTTT,CASSSTMDRFTGELFF
TRBJ2-3,-,TRBD1,TRBV7-9,TGTGCCAGCAGCGCCGGGACAGCCACCCTCACAGATACGCAGTATTTT,CASSAGTATLTDTQYF
TRBJ2-1,-,-,TRBV3-1/TRBV3-2,TGTGCCAGCAGCCGGGGGTCCTCAGCGGGTAGCTCCTACAATGAGCAGTTCTTC,CASSRGSSAGSSYNEQFF
TRBJ1-6,-,-,TRBV7-9,TGTGCCAGCAGCTTAGTCGGCCAGGGTGGGTCACCCCTCCACTTT,CASSLVGQGGSPLHF
TRBJ2-2,once,-,TRBV5-1,TGCGCCAGCAGCGGGAGGACAGGAGGGGCCGGGGAGCTGTTTTTT,CASSGRTGGAGELFF
TRBJ1-3,-,-,TRBV7-2,TGTGCCAGCAGCCCGGGATGGTACGGGGGAAACACCATATATTTT,CASSPGWYGGNTIYF
TRBJ1-2,once,-,TRBV7-2,TGTGCCAGCAGCTTAACATTCCGGGGGGGACGAGAGACCTATGGCTACACCTTC,CASSLTFRGGRETYGYTF
TRBJ1-6,-,-,TRBV6-5,TGTGCCAGCAGCTGGGAGGATACAAATTCACCCCTCCACTTT,CASSWEDTNSPLHF
TRBJ1-6,once,-,TRBV19,TGTGCCAGCAAGGCCTCGGGAGGGTATAATTCACCCCTCCACTTT,CASKASGGYNSPLHF
TRBJ1-1,-,-,TRBV14,TGTGCCAGCAGCCAAGGAGACACTTTGTTGATGAACACTGAAGCTTTCTTT,CASSQGDTLLMNTEAFF
TRBJ2-1,once,-,TRBV6-2/TRBV6-3,TGTGCCAGCAGTTACTGGGGGGGCAAGTTCTTC,CASSYWGGKFF
TRBJ2-1,-,TRBD2,TRBV15,TGTGCCACCAGCGGGGACTACACCAATGAGCAGTTCTTC,CATSGDYTNEQFF
TRBJ1-4,-,-,TRBV7-9,TGTGCCAGCAGCCAAAGGGCAGGGGCGAATGAAAAACTGTTTTTT,CASSQRAGANEKLFF
TRBJ2-2,-,-,TRBV9,TGTGCCAGCAGCGTAGCGGGGAACACCGGGGAGCTGTTTTTT,CASSVAGNTGELFF
TRBJ2-5,once,-,TRBV1,TGCACCAGCAGCCAGGCCAGCGGGAGAGAGACCCAGTACTTC,CTSSQASGRETQYF
TRBJ1-2,once,TRBD1,TRBV10-1,TGCGCCAGCAGTGACCGGACAGGGGGCGGCGGCTACACCTTC,CASSDRTGGGGYTF
TRBJ2-2,-,TRBD1,TRBV4-3,TGCGCCAGCAGCCAAGATGGGACAGGTTACTTCGGGGAGCTGTTTTTT,CASSQDGTGYFGELFF
TRBJ2-7,once,TRBD2,TRBV6-5,TGTGCCAGCAGTTACTCAACTAGCGGGAGGCAGTACTTC,CASSYSTSGRQYF
TRBJ1-1,-,-,TRBV29-1,TGCAGCGTTGCTACAGGGACGTACACTGAAGCTTTCTTT,CSVATGTYTEAFF
TRBJ1-2,-,-,TRBV16,TGTGCCAGCAGCCAATCGAGGGCAGCCCGGTTTGGGGATGGCTACACCTTC,CASSQSRAARFGDGYTF
TRBJ1-5,-,-,TRBV28,TGTGCCAGCAGTTTGGGGCAGGGTGGACAGCCCCAGCATTTT,CASSLGQGGQPQHF
TRBJ2-5,once,-,TRBV5-1,TGCGCCAGCAGTTATTCTTTGGAGTCCCGGGAGACCCAGTACTTC,CASSYSLESRETQYF
TRBJ2-1,-,-,TRBV5-1,TGCGCCAGCAGCTTCACCCGAACTTACTACAATGAGCAGTTCTTC,CASSFTRTYYNEQFF
TRBJ2-5,once,-,TRBV28,TGTGCCAGCAGAGTGACTAGAGGAGGAGTAGAGACCCAGTACTTC,CASRVTRGGVETQYF
TRBJ1-1,-,-,TRBV25-1,TGTGCCAGCAGCCCCCGGTATATGAACACTGAAGCTTTCTTT,CASSPRYMNTEAFF
TRBJ1-2,-,-,TRBV19,TGTGCCAGTAGTATAAAAGTGATTATCGCAGCTAACTATGGCTACACCTTC,CASSIKVIIAANYGYTF
TRBJ1-2,-,-,TRBV7-9,TGTGCCAGCAGCTCACTGACGGCCTCTAGCGGCTACACCTTC,CASSSLTASSGYTF
TRBJ2-1,-,TRBD1,TRBV15,TGTGCCACCAGCAGAGGGGACAGAGACAATGAGCAGTTCTTC,CATSRGDRDNEQFF
TRBJ1-1,-,TRBD1,TRBV5-1,TGCGCCAGCAGCTTGTTACGTTGGGACAGGGGGCCCACTGAAGCTTTCTTT,CASSLLRWDRGPTEAFF
TRBJ1-6,-,TRBD1,TRBV5-1,TGCGCCAGCAGCTCGAGCGGACAGGGGGATTCACCCCTCCACTTT,CASSSSGQGDSPLHF
TRBJ2-5,-,TRBD2,TRBV10-1,TGCGCCAGCAGGGCAGGGACTAGCGGCCAAGAGACCCAGTACTTC,CASRAGTSGQETQYF
TRBJ1-3,-,-,TRBV2,TGTGCCGGAGGTTTTGGTTCTGGAAACACCATATATTTT,CAGGFGSGNTIYF
TRBJ2-3,-,TRBD2,TRBV7-9,TGTGCCAGCAGCGTTAGAGCGGGAGGGGGCACAGATACGCAGTATTTT,CASSVRAGGGTDTQYF
TRBJ2-7,-,-,TRBV6-2/TRBV6-3,TGTGCCAGCAGTTACGCATTACAGGAATCCTACGAGCAGTACTTC,CASSYALQESYEQYF
TRBJ1-5,-,TRBD1,TRBV3-1/TRBV3-2,TGTGCCAGCAGCCAGCCCCGGACAGGGGAAGCGCCTCAGCCCCAGCATTTT,CASSQPRTGEAPQPQHF